This T cell receptor beta chain was captured by sequencing in a study of shared clonotypes between healthy human individuals. Overall study results and limits: Limited genetic and exposure-history diversity came from having few donors. Researchers sampled blood only, noting tissue repertoires likely differ.

Assay runs were performed at deep level. The sequenced material, unsorted PBMC DNA, was run on ten immunoSEQ deep assay plates. The table came from immunoSEQ multiplex PCR; TCRdb's copy has only in-frame clones and leaves some out. The sample lists about 480,000 clones, 60% to 80% seen once, with 9.5% to 15% in the top ten. As for this clone: Its matching antigen is unknown.

Looked up from germline, CDR1 is KGHSH and CDR2 is LQKENI. V shed 4 bases and J 8 bases; nucleotides not matched to a gene: 4. The length of the CDR3 is 14 residues. The chain joins TRBV18 to TRBJ2-1; TRBD1 aligns across 11 bases. This receptor was identified in a woman aged 40 to 50 in good health. Some clones in this sample may be carry-over from other donors' samples. Sequenced: PBMCs. The CDR3 protein is CASSLGTGGDEQFF. As DNA, the CDR3 is TGTGCCAGCTCACTAGGGACAGGGGGAGATGAGCAGTTCTTC.